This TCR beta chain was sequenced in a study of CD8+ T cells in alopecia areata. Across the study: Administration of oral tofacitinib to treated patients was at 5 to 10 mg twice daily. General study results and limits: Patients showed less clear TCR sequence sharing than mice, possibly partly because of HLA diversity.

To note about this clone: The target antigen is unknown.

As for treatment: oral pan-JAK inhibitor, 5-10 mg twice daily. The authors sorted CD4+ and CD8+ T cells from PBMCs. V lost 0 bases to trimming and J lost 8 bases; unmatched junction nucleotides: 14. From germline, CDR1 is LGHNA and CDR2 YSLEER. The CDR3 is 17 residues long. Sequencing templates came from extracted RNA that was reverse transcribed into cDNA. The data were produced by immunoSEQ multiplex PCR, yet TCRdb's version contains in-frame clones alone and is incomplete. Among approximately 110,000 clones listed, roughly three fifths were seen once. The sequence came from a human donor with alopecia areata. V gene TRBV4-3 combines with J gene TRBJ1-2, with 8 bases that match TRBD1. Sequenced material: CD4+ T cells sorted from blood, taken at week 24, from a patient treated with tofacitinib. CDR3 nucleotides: TGCGCCAGCAGCCAAGATCGGGGACAGGACACAACGGGCGGCTACACCTTC. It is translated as CASSQDRGQDTTGGYTF.